Listed below are T cell receptor beta chains from one sample, sequenced in a study of blood T cell repertoires in COVID-19. Sequenced by immunoSEQ multiplex PCR; TCRdb stores in-frame clones only, minus some. The data hold about 96,000 clones, with around 82% observed a single time. Material: peripheral blood. These receptors all come from a man aged 45-65 years who had recovered from COVID-19. Both conserved end residues are part of each CDR3. Each record gives: clone size, D gene, J gene, V gene, CDR3 protein. The D gene is left open where the match is weak. Size is omitted from some rows. Given values are once, few, many or a class for expanded clones.

size: once; D: TRBD2; J: TRBJ2-1; V: TRBV2; CDR3: CASSGSSGNEQFF
size: NA; D: NA; J: TRBJ1-6; V: TRBV5-1; CDR3: CASSPTDGNLNSPLHF
size: NA; D: NA; J: TRBJ2-3; V: TRBV11-2; CDR3: CASSLTFTSTDTQYF
size: few; D: NA; J: TRBJ2-5; V: TRBV5-1; CDR3: CASNQGRGQETQYF
size: NA; D: NA; J: TRBJ2-7; V: TRBV28; CDR3: CASSLFGSRNSYEQYF
size: NA; D: TRBD1; J: TRBJ1-4; V: TRBV19; CDR3: CASSASPTGSNEKLFF
size: once; D: TRBD1; J: TRBJ2-5; V: TRBV4-1; CDR3: CASSGALDRGQETQYF
size: NA; D: NA; J: TRBJ1-1; V: TRBV28; CDR3: CASSLSNTEAFF
size: NA; D: NA; J: TRBJ1-1; V: TRBV5-6; CDR3: CASSSLNRADEAFF
size: once; D: NA; J: TRBJ2-7; V: TRBV4-2; CDR3: CASSQDWDRGRGSGKQYF
size: once; D: TRBD1; J: TRBJ2-7; V: TRBV12-3/TRBV12-4; CDR3: CASAWTGAYEQYF
size: NA; D: NA; J: TRBJ2-1; V: TRBV19; CDR3: CASSIGRASRSYNEQFF
size: NA; D: TRBD1; J: TRBJ2-7; V: TRBV19; CDR3: CASNRGVGSYEQYF
size: NA; D: TRBD1; J: TRBJ1-6; V: TRBV6-5; CDR3: CASRWDRGNSPLHF
size: few; D: NA; J: TRBJ2-7; V: TRBV23-1; CDR3: CASSQTLQGYEQYF
size: NA; D: NA; J: TRBJ1-2; V: TRBV19; CDR3: CASRMDGGYGYTF
size: NA; D: NA; J: TRBJ1-2; V: TRBV3-1/TRBV3-2; CDR3: CASSPRERYGYTF
size: few; D: NA; J: TRBJ1-1; V: TRBV18; CDR3: CASSPASNTEAFF
size: NA; D: TRBD1; J: TRBJ1-5; V: TRBV6-5; CDR3: CASMGQLNSNQPQHF
size: many; D: NA; J: TRBJ1-5; V: TRBV19; CDR3: CASLRGGSNQPQHF
size: NA; D: TRBD2; J: TRBJ2-5; V: TRBV10-3; CDR3: CAISSGMEETQYF
size: NA; D: TRBD1; J: TRBJ1-2; V: TRBV6-5; CDR3: CASSSPRTGGDYGYTF
size: NA; D: TRBD1; J: TRBJ1-2; V: TRBV4-1; CDR3: CASSSGTGLTQLGYTF
size: NA; D: NA; J: TRBJ1-6; V: TRBV29-1; CDR3: CSVKRSGENSPLHF
size: NA; D: NA; J: TRBJ1-6; V: TRBV12-3/TRBV12-4; CDR3: CATRGGMESPLHF
size: NA; D: TRBD2; J: TRBJ2-2; V: TRBV9; CDR3: CASSYSSGGYGELFF
size: NA; D: TRBD1; J: TRBJ1-1; V: TRBV10-3; CDR3: CAISGGTGAERAFF
size: NA; D: NA; J: TRBJ1-3; V: TRBV6-5; CDR3: CASSRTAGNTIYF
size: NA; D: NA; J: TRBJ1-5; V: TRBV6-1; CDR3: CASSEALWTNNQPQHF
size: NA; D: NA; J: TRBJ1-2; V: TRBV3-1/TRBV3-2; CDR3: CASSQEGPGGRGNYGYTF
size: NA; D: NA; J: TRBJ2-5; V: TRBV10-3; CDR3: CAISESWADQETQYF
size: NA; D: NA; J: TRBJ1-1; V: TRBV6-5; CDR3: CASRDRNMNTEAFF
size: NA; D: NA; J: TRBJ1-2; V: TRBV13; CDR3: CASSRLNYGYTF
size: NA; D: NA; J: TRBJ2-3; V: TRBV6-5; CDR3: CASSRGFSTDTQYF
size: NA; D: TRBD1; J: TRBJ2-3; V: TRBV27; CDR3: CASRETGTDTQYF
size: NA; D: TRBD2; J: TRBJ2-3; V: TRBV3-1/TRBV3-2; CDR3: CASSQEGRGDFDTQYF
size: NA; D: NA; J: TRBJ1-1; V: TRBV6-1; CDR3: CASSEAGGAGTEAFF
size: NA; D: TRBD2; J: TRBJ2-5; V: TRBV3-1/TRBV3-2; CDR3: CASSQLPGLEREETQYF
size: NA; D: TRBD1; J: TRBJ2-7; V: TRBV6-1; CDR3: CASSEKTGEDEQYF
size: once; D: TRBD2; J: TRBJ2-1; V: TRBV10-3; CDR3: CAISDTSGGRNEQFF
size: NA; D: NA; J: TRBJ1-1; V: TRBV27; CDR3: CASSLSRNTEAFF
size: NA; D: TRBD1; J: TRBJ2-7; V: TRBV27; CDR3: CASSLDRGRVSEQYF
size: NA; D: NA; J: TRBJ2-2; V: TRBV6-5; CDR3: CASRYTAGELFF
size: once; D: NA; J: TRBJ2-2; V: TRBV15; CDR3: CATSRDHDTGELFF
size: NA; D: NA; J: TRBJ2-3; V: TRBV27; CDR3: CASSHLTGNIRDTQYF
size: NA; D: NA; J: TRBJ2-4; V: TRBV29-1; CDR3: CSVLDEAKNIQYF
size: few; D: TRBD2; J: TRBJ2-7; V: TRBV18; CDR3: CASSRLAGGYEQYF
size: NA; D: TRBD1; J: TRBJ1-1; V: TRBV13; CDR3: CASARDRGNTEAFF
size: NA; D: NA; J: TRBJ1-5; V: TRBV7-8; CDR3: CASRLSSNQPQHF
size: NA; D: NA; J: TRBJ2-1; V: TRBV24-1; CDR3: CATSDLGGAGDNEQFF